This T cell receptor (beta chain) was identified in a study of Ad26.COV2.S vaccination and SARS-CoV-2 variants. Stated treatment: 19 received Ad26.COV2.S at low or high dose, single or two shots; about five received placebo; per-sample allocation not given. Vaccine and placebo recipients were sampled on day 63 after the first injection. The CDR3 runs 15 residues. J gave up 5 bases and V 2 bases, and 3 bases lay outside the gene matches. CDR1 is LNHDA and CDR2 is SQIVND in the germline V gene (reference sequence). Clones were read by immunoSEQ multiplex PCR, and TCRdb kept only the in-frame ones, dropping some. The sample holds about 350,000 clones, 87% seen once.

The sequence was collected from a person aged 18-60 years who received the Ad26.COV2.S COVID-19 vaccine or a placebo. The chain employs TRBV19 and TRBJ2-1; TRBD2 agrees at 10 bases. The sample consisted of peripheral blood, taken in a trial of Ad26.COV2.S vaccine versus placebo. This CDR3 reads CASSILAGGNNEQFF. Here the CDR3 DNA reads TGTGCCAGTAGTATATTAGCGGGGGGCAACAATGAGCAGTTCTTC.